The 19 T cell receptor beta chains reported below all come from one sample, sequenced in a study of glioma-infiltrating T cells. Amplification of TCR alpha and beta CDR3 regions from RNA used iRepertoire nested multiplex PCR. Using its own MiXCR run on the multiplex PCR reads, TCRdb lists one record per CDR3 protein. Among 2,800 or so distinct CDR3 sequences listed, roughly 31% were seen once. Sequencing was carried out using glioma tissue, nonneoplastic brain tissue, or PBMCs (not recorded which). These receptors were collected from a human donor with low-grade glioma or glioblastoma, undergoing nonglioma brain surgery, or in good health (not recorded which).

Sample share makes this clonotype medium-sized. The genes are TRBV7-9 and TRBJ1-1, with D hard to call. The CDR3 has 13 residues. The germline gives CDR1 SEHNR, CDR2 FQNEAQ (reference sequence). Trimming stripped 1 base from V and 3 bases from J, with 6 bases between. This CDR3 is CASSLGYDTEAFF. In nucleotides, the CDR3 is TGTGCCAGCAGCTTAGGTTATGACACTGAAGCTTTCTTT.

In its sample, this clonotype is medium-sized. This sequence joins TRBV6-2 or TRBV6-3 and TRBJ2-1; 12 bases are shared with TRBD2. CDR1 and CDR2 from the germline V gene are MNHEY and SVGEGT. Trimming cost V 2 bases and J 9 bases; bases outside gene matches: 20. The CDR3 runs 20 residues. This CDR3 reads CASSYPPFSSGGAKLGEQFF. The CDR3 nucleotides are TGTGCCAGCAGTTACCCGCCCTTCTCTAGCGGGGGGGCAAAACTGGGTGAGCAGTTCTTC.

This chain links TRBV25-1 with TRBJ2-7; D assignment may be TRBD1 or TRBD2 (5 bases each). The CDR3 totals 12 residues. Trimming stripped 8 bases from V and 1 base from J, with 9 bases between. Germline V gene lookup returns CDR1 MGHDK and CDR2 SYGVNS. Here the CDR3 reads CASGDPSYEQYF. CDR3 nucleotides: TGTGCCAGCGGGGACCCTTCCTACGAGCAGTACTTC.

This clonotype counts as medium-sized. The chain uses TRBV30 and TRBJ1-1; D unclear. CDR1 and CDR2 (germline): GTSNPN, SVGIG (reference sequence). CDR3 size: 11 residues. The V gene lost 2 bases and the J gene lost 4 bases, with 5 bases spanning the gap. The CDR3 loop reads CAWSMGTEAFF. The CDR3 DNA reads TGTGCCTGGAGTATGGGCACTGAAGCTTTCTTT.

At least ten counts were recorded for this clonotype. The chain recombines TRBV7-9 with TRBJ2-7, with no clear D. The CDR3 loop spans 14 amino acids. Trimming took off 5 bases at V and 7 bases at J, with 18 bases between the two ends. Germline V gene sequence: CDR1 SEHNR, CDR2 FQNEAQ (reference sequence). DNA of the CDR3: TGTGCCAGCAGCAAGGACCACCGTCCTGGGGAGCAGTACTTC. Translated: CASSKDHRPGEQYF.

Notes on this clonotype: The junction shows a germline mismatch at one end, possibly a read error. In DNA, the CDR3 is TGTGCCAGCAGCCTACTAGCGGGGGCAACCGGGGAGATGATTTTT. Translation: CASSLLAGATGEMIF. The chain joins TRBV11-1 to TRBJ2-2, with 11 bases identical to TRBD2. The CDR3 extends over 15 amino acids. Germline values: CDR1 SGHAT, CDR2 FQDESV (reference sequence).

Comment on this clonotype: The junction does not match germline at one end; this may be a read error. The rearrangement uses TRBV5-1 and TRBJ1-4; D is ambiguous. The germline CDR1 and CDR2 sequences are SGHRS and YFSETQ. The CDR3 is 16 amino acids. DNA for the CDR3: TGCGCCAACAGCTTGGCCGGTCGCGGAGGGAACGAAAAACTGTTTTTT. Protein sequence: CANSLAGRGGNEKLFF. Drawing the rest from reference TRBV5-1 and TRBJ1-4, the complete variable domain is KAGVTQTPRYLIKTRGQQVTLSCSPISGHRSVSWYQQTPGQGLQFLFEYFSETQRNKGNFPGRFSGRQFSNSRSEMNVSTLELGDSALYLCANSLAGRGGNEKLFFGSGTQLSVL.

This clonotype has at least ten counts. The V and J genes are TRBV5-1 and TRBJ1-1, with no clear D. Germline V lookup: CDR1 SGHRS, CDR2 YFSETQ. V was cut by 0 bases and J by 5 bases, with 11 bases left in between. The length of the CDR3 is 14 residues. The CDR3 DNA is TGCGCCAGCAGCTTGGATTGGCCTGGGACTGAAGCTTTCTTT. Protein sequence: CASSLDWPGTEAFF.

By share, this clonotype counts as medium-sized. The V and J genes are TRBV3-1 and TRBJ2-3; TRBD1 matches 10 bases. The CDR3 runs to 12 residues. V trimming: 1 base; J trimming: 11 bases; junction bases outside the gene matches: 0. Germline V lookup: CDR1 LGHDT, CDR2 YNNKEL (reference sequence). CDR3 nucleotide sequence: TGTGCCAGCAGCCAAGGGACAGGGGGGCAGTATTTT. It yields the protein CASSQGTGGQYF.

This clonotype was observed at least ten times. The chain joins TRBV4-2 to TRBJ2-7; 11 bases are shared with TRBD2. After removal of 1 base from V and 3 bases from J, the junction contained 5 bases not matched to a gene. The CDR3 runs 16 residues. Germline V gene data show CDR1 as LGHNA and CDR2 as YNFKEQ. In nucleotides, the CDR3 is TGTGCCAGCAGCCAAGTTCCTAGCGGGGGGAACTACGAGCAGTACTTC. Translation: CASSQVPSGGNYEQYF.

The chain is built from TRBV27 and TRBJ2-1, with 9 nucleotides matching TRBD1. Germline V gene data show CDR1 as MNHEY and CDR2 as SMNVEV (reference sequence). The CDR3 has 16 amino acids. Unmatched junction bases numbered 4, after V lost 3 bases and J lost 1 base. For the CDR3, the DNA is TGTGCCAGCAGTTTCGGACAGGGGCATTCCTACAATGAGCAGTTCTTC. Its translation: CASSFGQGHSYNEQFF.

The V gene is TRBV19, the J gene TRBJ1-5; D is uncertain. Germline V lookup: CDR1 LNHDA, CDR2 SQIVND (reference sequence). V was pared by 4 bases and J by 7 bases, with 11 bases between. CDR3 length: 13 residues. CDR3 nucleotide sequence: TGTGCCAGTAGTACAGAGACTGGACAGCCCCAGCATTTT. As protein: CASSTETGQPQHF.

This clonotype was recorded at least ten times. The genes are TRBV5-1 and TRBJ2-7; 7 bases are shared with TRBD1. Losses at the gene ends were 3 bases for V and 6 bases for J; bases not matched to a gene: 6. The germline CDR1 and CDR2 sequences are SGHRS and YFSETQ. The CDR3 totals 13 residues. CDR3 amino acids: CASSSTGTAEQYF. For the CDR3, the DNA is TGCGCCAGCAGCTCCACCGGGACAGCCGAGCAGTACTTC.

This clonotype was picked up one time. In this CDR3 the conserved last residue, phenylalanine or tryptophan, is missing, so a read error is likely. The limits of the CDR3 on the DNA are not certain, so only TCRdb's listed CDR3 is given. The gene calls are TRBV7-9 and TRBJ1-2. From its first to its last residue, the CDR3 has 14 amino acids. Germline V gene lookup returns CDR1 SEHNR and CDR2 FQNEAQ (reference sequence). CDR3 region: CASSLESTNYGYAS.

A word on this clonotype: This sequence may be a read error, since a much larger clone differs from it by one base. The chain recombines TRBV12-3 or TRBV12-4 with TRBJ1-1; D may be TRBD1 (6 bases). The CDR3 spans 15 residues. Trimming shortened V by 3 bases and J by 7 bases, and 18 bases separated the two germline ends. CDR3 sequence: CASSFSGGGYNEAFF. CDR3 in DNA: TGTGCCAGCAGTTTCTCCGGGGGCGGGTACAATGAAGCTTTCTTT.

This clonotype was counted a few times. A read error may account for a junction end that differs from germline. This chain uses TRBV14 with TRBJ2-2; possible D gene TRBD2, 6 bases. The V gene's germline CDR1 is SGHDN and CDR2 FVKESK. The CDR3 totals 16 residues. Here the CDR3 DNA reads TGTGCCAGCAGCCACAACGGCGTAGCGAACACCGGGGGGCTGTTTTTT. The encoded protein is CASSHNGVANTGGLFF.

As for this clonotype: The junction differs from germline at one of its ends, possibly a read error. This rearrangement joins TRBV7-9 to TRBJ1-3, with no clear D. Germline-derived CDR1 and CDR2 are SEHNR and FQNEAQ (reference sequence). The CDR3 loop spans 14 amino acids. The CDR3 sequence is CASSPLGRGNTIHF. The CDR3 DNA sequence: TGTGCCAGCAGCCCACTTGGGCGCGGAAACACCATACATTTT.

CDR3: CTTRRIAASEQFF. CDR3 sequence (DNA): TGCACAACGCGGAGGATAGCGGCTTCAGAGCAGTTCTTC. The V call is TRBV20-1, the J call TRBJ2-1, with a weak D call TRBD2 (6 bases). The CDR3 is 13 amino acids. The V gene's germline CDR1 is DFQATT and CDR2 SNEGSKA (reference sequence).

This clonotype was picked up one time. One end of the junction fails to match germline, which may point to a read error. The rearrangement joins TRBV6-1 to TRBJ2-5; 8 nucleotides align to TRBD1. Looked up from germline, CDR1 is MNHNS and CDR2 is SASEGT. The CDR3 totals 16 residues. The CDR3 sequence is CDSMGRGRGYQETQYF. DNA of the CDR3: TGTGACAGCATGGGCAGGGGGCGAGGGTACCAAGAGACCCAGTACTTC.